This TCR beta chain was recovered during a study of blood T cell repertoires in COVID-19. Sequencing was performed with immunoSEQ multiplex PCR; in TCRdb, only in-frame clones are kept and a portion is missing. The profile shows around 210,000 clones, roughly 90% of them singletons. Germline V gene data show CDR1 as SGHAT and CDR2 as FQNNGV. V lost 5 bases to trimming and J lost 3 bases; unmatched junction nucleotides: 7. This CDR3 has 15 residues. The source material was peripheral blood. The source is a man aged 50 or older with COVID-19, enrolled during active disease. The chain carries TRBV11-2 and TRBJ2-1; TRBD1 agrees at 7 bases. The CDR3 coding sequence is TGTGCCAGCAGCAGAAACCGGGACAGCTACAATGAGCAGTTCTTC. It specifies CASSRNRDSYNEQFF.